The text below deals with one T cell receptor beta chain. There is no known antigen for this receptor. There are no base qualities to consult, and no much larger clone falls within one base. The protocol used for the library was the immunoSEQ multiplex PCR assay. For the multiplex PCR, a mixture combining 60 forward primers for TCR Vbeta segments and 13 reverse primers for TCR Jbeta segments was used. The CDR3 region of rearranged TCR beta genes was amplified from genomic DNA with a multiplex PCR assay. Amplified TCR beta libraries were sequenced as 87-base-pair reads on the Illumina HiSeq System. For the original study's pipeline: Across the 600 to 700 repertoires, a later analysis counted 60 million to 90 million unique TCR beta chains, roughly 11 million of which were shared by at least two donors. A nearest-neighbor algorithm error-corrected the raw reads and collapsed the reads into unique sequences, merging closely related sequences to remove PCR and sequencing errors. CDR3 sequences were aligned to IMGT reference sequences to assign V, D and J gene segments. Each retained sequence needed at least a six-nucleotide match to both a V gene segment and a J gene segment. Rearrangements were called productive when the CDR3 lacked stop codons and stayed in frame with V and J; all others were non-productive. CDR3 was defined by IMGT convention, running from the second conserved V-encoded cysteine to the conserved J-encoded phenylalanine. In an earlier analysis of 587 of the donors, sequences lacking an unambiguous match to a single V gene segment were excluded. In an earlier analysis of 450 to 750 of the donors, a V segment was called functional when productive rearrangements were above 56.7%, and segregating when the standard deviation between donors exceeded 5%. A statistical classification framework was developed to diagnose cytomegalovirus status using the catalog of TCR beta chain sequences. In a later analysis, V and J genes were assigned by comparing TCR nucleotide sequences against IMGT/GENE-DB human TR gene sequences. A later analysis assigned CDR3 sequences and most-parsimonious VDJ recombination scenarios with the TCRdist pipeline. A later analysis defined each TCR beta chain by its CDR3 amino acid sequence plus V-gene family, and excluded reads lacking a unique V-gene family. A later analysis removed 592 highly shared, low-generation-probability nucleotide sequences to deal with suspected cross-contamination and a sequencing artifact. In a later analysis, a clonal expansion index was calculated for each public chain from normalized within-repertoire ranks of inferred template counts. A later analysis computed generation probabilities with a VDJ recombination model fitted to out-of-frame rearrangements, and checked the results against IGoR. In a later analysis, TCR-TCR, TCR-HLA and TCR-CMV co-occurrence was scored with hypergeometric tests, and a repertoire-size bias correction was applied to TCR pairs. A later analysis estimated false discovery rates by permuting HLA or CMV assignments 20 times. In a later analysis, co-occurring TCRs were grouped using DBSCAN, with TCRdist sequence similarity added in when clustering inside HLA-allele-positive subsets. Co-occurrence clustering excluded repertoires with fewer than 30,000 or more than 120,000 public chains, plus five with anomalous nucleotide sharing. TCRdb carries this immuneACCESS record with in-frame sequences only. Its versions omit some clonotypes, under half of them owing to an unresolved V gene in the studies checked, with the rest unexplained. For V, J and clone size, that table is used; D and trimming come from the DNA. The sample table shows over 100,000 clones, and roughly 85% are seen once. Around 23% of the sample is in the top ten clones.

The data derive from a study of cytomegalovirus exposure and HLA in healthy donors (dated by TCRdb to about 2017). Looking at the study overall: In an earlier analysis of 587 of the donors, 250 to 350 Gb of sequence data and 117 million unique TCR beta sequences from about 180 million T cells were reported. An early release covering about 600 HLA-typed donors comprised 300 to 350 gigabases of sequencing data and tens of millions of unique TCR sequences. Of the 398 genotyped donors, about 80% fell in the genetic ancestry cluster associated with self-reported Caucasian donors. The aim of the study was to test whether cataloging public T cell receptors could identify signatures of past pathogen exposure. The study used immunosequencing to profile the T cell repertoires of several hundred subjects and linked those repertoires to cytomegalovirus serostatus. In addition to the first cohort of 666 subjects, a separate validation cohort of under 150 different subjects was used. The study combined high-throughput TCR immunosequencing, statistical association of individual TCRs with disease status, and machine learning to predict cytomegalovirus infection status. A later analysis re-analyzed previously published TCR beta repertoires from hundreds of donors and added high-resolution HLA genotyping to study TCR occurrence patterns. Rather than using new phenotypic data, the later analysis identified candidate immune exposures from TCR beta sequences and from how often those sequences occurred across donors. In an earlier analysis of a few hundred of the donors, high-throughput TCR beta sequencing was used to judge whether each TCR beta V gene segment behaved as functional or pseudogenic. Alongside the repertoire data, information on donor age, sex, ethnicity and CMV serostatus was compiled. A later genetic analysis took genome-wide SNP genotypes for about 65% of the roughly 670 donors and used that subset as a discovery cohort. All discovery cohort repertoires had been generated using a single sequencing platform. Both class I and class II loci were covered by HLA typing, at four-digit resolution. Typing coverage varied by locus: about 620-630 donors for A, B, C, DRB1 and DQB1; under 550 for DQA1; over 600 for DPA1; roughly 470 for DPB1. Because of strong linkage in the cohort, a handful of DR-DQ haplotypes were treated as single units for association and clustering. Among some 410 genotyped donors of the cohort, an average of approximately 230,000 unique TCR beta nucleotide sequences were sequenced per donor, roughly 18% of them non-productive.

What the authors observed across the whole study: Because counts were too low, 15 to 20 rarely observed V segments, including chromosome 9 orphons, were excluded from the earlier analysis of under 650 of the donors. In the study, some 160 TCR beta chains were listed as associated with cytomegalovirus. In this cohort, only TCR beta chains were sequenced, and detectable features were limited by the absence of alpha or paired-chain data. The authors suggested that the approach could potentially be extended to other disease states and immunological phenotypes. Correlated functional status among segregating V segments might be attributable to linkage disequilibrium, but an unknown experimental factor could not be ruled out. Some IMGT-functional V segments, including TRBV6-2 and TRBV6-3, could not be told apart with the 87-base-pair reads, so those segments were excluded. A later analysis found that HLA-associated TCR beta chains were more clonally expanded and had lower generation probabilities than equally common non-associated chains. A later genetic analysis reported fewer N-insertions in productive TCRs among donors in an Asian-associated ancestry cluster than the roughly 640-donor mean. The only immune exposure information available for the cohort was CMV serostatus. A cluster of highly shared sequence variants was judged likely to represent a technical artifact of the sequencing pipeline. When HLA alleles, especially DR and DQ, strongly co-occurred, attributing TCR associations to individual alleles was difficult. In an earlier analysis of more than 500 of the donors, most TCR beta V segments appeared in productive rearrangements about 87% or about 30% of the time, broadly matching IMGT annotations. In a later analysis, TCR association rates were found to vary across HLA loci, with the most associated TCRs seen for DRB1 alleles and the fewest for HLA-C alleles. V-gene and J-gene trimming of TCR beta chains was associated with a missense DCLRE1C variant in a later genetic analysis, and the association was replicated in an independent cohort. Because HLA typing was missing for some donors at each locus, association tests included only the typed subset. The presence/absence analyses assumed that sequencing depth was roughly uniform across donors, and that assumption may not be true. In a later analysis, several top co-occurrence clusters were reported to appear linked to parvovirus B19, influenza, CMV and Epstein-Barr virus. Specific HLA alleles were associated with roughly 17,000 TCR beta sequences at a false discovery rate of 0.05 in a later analysis. A further reported finding was that TCR beta sequences accurately predicted the HLA-A and HLA-B alleles for most subjects in the first cohort. Most TCR sequences were seen in very few donors, while some public TCRs were found in many individuals. In vitro tests confirmed that a few of the cytomegalovirus-associated TCR beta chains recognize cytomegalovirus antigens. Cytomegalovirus status was reported to be diagnosed by the classifier with high specificity and sensitivity in both the original and validation cohorts. A later analysis found that most CMV-associated TCR beta chains appeared HLA-restricted, with HLA associations seemingly driven largely by CMV exposure.

The cohort comprised approximately 700 healthy bone marrow donors. At the time of sampling, all cohort members were nominally healthy, though unrecorded immune exposures were likely present. The donor tested CMV seropositive, placing the donor among the 289 seropositive members of the cohort. A peripheral blood sample was collected from each donor, and TCR beta sequencing was performed on peripheral blood mononuclear cells. Genomic DNA extraction from the blood cell samples was performed with the Qiagen DNeasy Blood Extraction Kit. V is reduced by 5 bases and J by 3 bases, leaving a spacing of 7 bases between them. The CDR3 runs 13 residues from the cysteine to the phenylalanine. Just the 39-base CDR3 DNA is kept, in frame starting at base 1. CDR1 LNHDA and CDR2 SQIVND were looked up in the germline V gene (reference sequence).

The clonotype comes from a man aged 30-40 years in good health and CMV-seropositive. This chain joins TRBV19 to TRBJ2-2, and TRBD1 may be the D gene, going by 5 matching bases. Sequenced input: PBMCs. The DNA is TGTGCCAGTAGTGTACAGGACACCGGGGAGCTGTTTTTT. Its product reads: CASSVQDTGELFF.